This TCR beta chain was captured by sequencing in a study of blood T cell repertoires in COVID-19. Overall study: From the United States, Italy and Spain came samples of acute and convalescent COVID-19. T cells, B-cell-depleted T cells, or PBMCs supplied cDNA or gDNA.

Trimming removed 5 bases from V and 1 base from J; junction bases left unmatched: 8. The CDR3 contains 16 residues. Germline V CDR1 and CDR2: PRHDT, FYEKMQ (reference sequence). Original processing methods: Reference gene primer amplification in the assay estimated nucleated cell counts. Clones were read by immunoSEQ multiplex PCR, and TCRdb kept only the in-frame ones, dropping some. The V and J calls and the clone size are those of that table, but D and trimming were determined from the DNA. The sample yields some 48,000 clones, around 90% seen once. The TCR was taken from a woman aged 80 or older in a cohort sampled during active or convalescent COVID-19. The sequencing input was peripheral blood. This rearrangement joins TRBV13 to TRBJ2-1; TRBD2 matches at 7 bases. CDR3: CASSVAGRGSYNEQFF. The CDR3 DNA follows: TGTGCCAGCAGCGTTGCAGGGAGGGGATCCTACAATGAGCAGTTCTTC.